This is a list of T cell receptor beta chains from one sample in a study of beta chain features in type 1 diabetes. Data came from immunoSEQ multiplex PCR; TCRdb stores just in-frame clones and leaves some out. This table holds about 160,000 clones, around 7.9% found once. The source material was central memory CD4+ T cells from blood. Receptor source: a man aged 18 to 30 with type 1 diabetes. CDR3s include the opening cysteine and the closing phenylalanine or tryptophan. A D gene is named only where the DNA matches it firmly. Clone size is stated in some rows and not others, as once, few, many or a class when expanded.

clone size,V gene,D gene,J gene,CDR3 protein,CDR3 DNA
NA,TRBV28,NA,TRBJ2-3,CASGASTDTQYF,TGTGCCAGTGGGGCTAGCACAGATACGCAGTATTTT
NA,TRBV5-4,TRBD1,TRBJ1-2,CASSLTGDYGYTF,TGTGCCAGCAGCTTAACAGGGGACTATGGCTACACCTTC
NA,TRBV27,NA,TRBJ2-5,CASSPRSGETQYF,TGTGCCAGCAGTCCGCGTTCAGGGGAGACCCAGTACTTC
few,TRBV7-9,NA,TRBJ1-2,CASSRGDYGYTF,TGTGCCAGCAGCCGGGGGGACTATGGCTACACCTTC
NA,TRBV4-2,NA,TRBJ2-3,CASSRTGTDTQYF,TGTGCCAGCAGCCGGACAGGCACAGATACGCAGTATTTT
few,TRBV5-1,TRBD2,TRBJ2-1,CASSLGLAGINEQFF,TGCGCCAGCAGCTTGGGACTAGCGGGTATCAATGAGCAGTTCTTC
many,TRBV13,NA,TRBJ2-5,CASSSRVQGETQYF,TGTGCCAGCAGCTCAAGGGTACAGGGTGAGACCCAGTACTTC
NA,TRBV29-1,NA,TRBJ1-3,CSVEVGGDGNTIYF,TGCAGCGTTGAAGTTGGGGGGGATGGAAACACCATATATTTT
many,TRBV6-1,NA,TRBJ1-2,CASNDNTGSWGYTF,TGTGCCAGCAACGATAACACAGGGTCATGGGGCTACACCTTC
few,TRBV27,NA,TRBJ2-7,CASSSKEGLYEQYF,TGTGCCAGCAGTTCCAAGGAGGGCCTCTACGAGCAGTACTTC
few,TRBV2,TRBD2,TRBJ2-5,CASSLAGGPVETQYF,TGTGCCAGCAGTCTAGCGGGGGGGCCAGTTGAGACCCAGTACTTC
few,TRBV4-2,TRBD2,TRBJ2-7,CASSQGLAGDEQYF,TGTGCCAGCAGCCAAGGACTAGCGGGAGATGAGCAGTACTTC
few,TRBV11-2,TRBD2,TRBJ2-7,CASSLVYGGGQEQYF,TGTGCCAGCAGCTTAGTGTACGGGGGGGGCCAAGAGCAGTACTTC
NA,TRBV5-4,NA,TRBJ1-4,CASSIWTVGNEKLFF,TGTGCCAGCAGCATTTGGACAGTAGGCAATGAAAAACTGTTTTTT
NA,TRBV11-2,NA,TRBJ1-2,CASSSIRRAGDYTF,TGTGCCAGCAGCTCCATTAGGCGGGCAGGGGACTACACCTTC
NA,TRBV18,TRBD1,TRBJ1-1,CASSPDRASEAFF,TGTGCCAGCTCACCAGACAGGGCCTCTGAAGCTTTCTTT
few,TRBV2,TRBD1,TRBJ2-6,CASSEGTGGSGANVLTF,TGTGCCAGCAGTGAGGGGACAGGGGGCTCTGGGGCCAACGTCCTGACTTTC
many,TRBV28,NA,TRBJ1-5,CATRGAGDYQPQHF,TGTGCCACCCGGGGGGCAGGGGACTATCAGCCCCAGCATTTT
few,TRBV11-2,TRBD1,TRBJ2-7,CASSLGTGGYEQYF,TGTGCCAGCAGCTTAGGGACAGGCGGATACGAGCAGTACTTC
NA,TRBV28,TRBD2,TRBJ2-2,CASGRGRTTGELFF,TGTGCCAGCGGGCGGGGGAGGACGACCGGGGAGCTGTTTTTT
few,TRBV10-3,TRBD1,TRBJ2-1,CAIQGGQGHEQFF,TGTGCCATCCAGGGGGGACAGGGGCATGAGCAGTTCTTC
few,TRBV6-5,NA,TRBJ2-5,CASSYSGGEVETQYF,TGTGCCAGCAGTTACTCGGGCGGGGAGGTAGAGACCCAGTACTTC
few,TRBV7-9,NA,TRBJ1-1,CASSLGQALSTEAFF,TGTGCCAGCAGCTTAGGGCAGGCCTTGAGCACTGAAGCTTTCTTT
few,TRBV18,NA,TRBJ1-3,CASSAGQLNSGNTIYF,TGTGCCAGCTCAGCAGGACAGCTTAACTCTGGAAACACCATATATTTT
NA,TRBV18,NA,TRBJ2-2,CASSTNAGRTGELFF,TGTGCCAGCTCTACCAACGCGGGGAGGACCGGGGAGCTGTTTTTT
many,TRBV4-3,NA,TRBJ2-7,CASSQDLDYEQYF,TGCGCCAGCAGCCAAGATCTAGATTACGAGCAGTACTTC
many,TRBV30,NA,TRBJ2-1,CAWHMGHSSYNEQFF,TGTGCCTGGCACATGGGACATAGCTCCTACAATGAGCAGTTCTTC
NA,TRBV19,NA,TRBJ2-3,CASSIASDTQYF,TGTGCCAGTAGTATAGCTTCAGATACGCAGTATTTT
few,TRBV28,TRBD1,TRBJ1-5,CASKTGGDQPQHF,TGTGCCAGTAAGACAGGGGGGGATCAGCCCCAGCATTTT
few,TRBV5-1,NA,TRBJ2-5,CASTLGGSEETQYF,TGCGCCAGCACCCTAGGAGGGAGCGAAGAGACCCAGTACTTC
NA,TRBV28,TRBD2,TRBJ2-4,CASSIPLAGGQYF,TGTGCCAGCAGTATTCCACTAGCGGGAGGGCAGTACTTC
few,TRBV30,NA,TRBJ1-1,CAWSALGGNSAEAFF,TGTGCCTGGAGTGCTTTGGGGGGAAACTCGGCTGAAGCTTTCTTT
few,TRBV30,NA,TRBJ2-4,CAWSVVGPIAKNIQYF,TGTGCCTGGAGTGTAGTGGGGCCCATAGCCAAAAACATTCAGTACTTC
NA,TRBV10-2,NA,TRBJ2-5,CASSEFTERTQYF,TGCGCCAGCAGTGAGTTCACAGAAAGGACCCAGTACTTC
NA,TRBV6-1,TRBD2,TRBJ2-1,CASSETSGSYEQFF,TGTGCCAGCAGTGAGACTAGCGGGAGTTATGAGCAGTTCTTC
NA,TRBV23-1,NA,TRBJ1-5,CASSQCRRESPSNQPQHF,TGCGCCAGCAGTCAATGTCGGAGGGAATCTCCCAGCAATCAGCCCCAGCATTTT
NA,TRBV4-2,TRBD2,TRBJ2-7,CASSQDRGGDYEQYF,TGTGCCAGCAGCCAAGATCGGGGGGGGGACTACGAGCAGTACTTC
few,TRBV4-2,TRBD1,TRBJ2-1,CASSGGQGGDNEQFF,TGTGCCAGCAGCGGGGGACAGGGAGGGGACAATGAGCAGTTCTTC
few,TRBV5-1,NA,TRBJ1-1,CASSLAERGNTEAFF,TGCGCCAGCAGCTTGGCCGAGAGAGGAAACACTGAAGCTTTCTTT
few,TRBV5-4,TRBD2,TRBJ2-3,CASSLAVGGRSDTQYF,TGTGCCAGCAGCTTGGCGGTTGGCGGGAGGTCAGATACGCAGTATTTT
many,TRBV19,NA,TRBJ1-1,CASNRELNTEAFF,TGTGCCAGTAACCGAGAACTGAACACTGAAGCTTTCTTT